This T cell receptor (beta chain) originates from a study of blood T cell repertoires in COVID-19. About the research overall: The analysed material was cDNA or gDNA that came from T cells, B-cell-depleted T cells, or PBMCs.

CDR1 is SGHNT, CDR2 YYREEE, per germline (reference sequence). V shed 4 bases, J shed 4 bases, and the junction held 2 bases outside the gene matches. The CDR3 length is 14 residues. Source study methods: Amplification of reference gene primers was used by the study to estimate nucleated cell counts. Assay: immunoSEQ multiplex PCR; the TCRdb copy retains only in-frame clones and omits some. V and J calls and clone size come straight from that table; D and trimming were deduced from the DNA. This sample has 200,000 to 300,000 clones, with around 86% found just once. Followed longitudinally, the Seattle patients had been enrolled during active infection.

This chain links TRBV5-4 with TRBJ2-1; TRBD1 matches 10 bases. The receptor was derived from a woman aged 60-75 years with COVID-19, enrolled during active disease. Material for sequencing was peripheral blood. The CDR3 spells CASSPGQGYNEQFF. CDR3 bases: TGTGCCAGCAGCCCGGGACAGGGGTACAATGAGCAGTTCTTC.